This T cell receptor (beta chain) was documented in a study of radiotherapy plus CTLA-4 blockade in lung cancer. In the study overall: Objective responses were observed in about 17% of patients, and disease control was achieved by approximately 30%.

Study results and limitations: In blood, tumor-derived TCR clones expanded after radiotherapy plus ipilimumab. Early clonal dynamics of blood T cells, together with interferon-beta, were reported as the best response predictor.

Profiling relied on immunoSEQ multiplex PCR, and the TCRdb table lists in-frame clones only, not all of them. The sample lists 62,000 or so clones, 65% to 80% occurring once. Those with chemo-refractory metastatic non-small-cell lung cancer were treated with focal radiation combined with CTLA-4 blockade using ipilimumab. Germline CDR1 is SGHVS and CDR2 is FQNEAQ. V was pared by 2 bases and J by 4 bases, with 14 bases between. The CDR3 has 15 amino acids. On this clone: Its antigen is still unknown.

The receptor's source is a human donor with non-small cell lung cancer who had a complete response to radiotherapy plus ipilimumab. Sequencing used peripheral blood, obtained from a patient treated with radiotherapy plus ipilimumab. This sequence joins TRBV7-8 and TRBJ2-5; D not resolved. CDR3 loop: CASSLSSGTGETQYF. DNA of the CDR3: TGTGCCAGCAGCTTATCGTCAGGCACGGGAGAGACCCAGTACTTC.